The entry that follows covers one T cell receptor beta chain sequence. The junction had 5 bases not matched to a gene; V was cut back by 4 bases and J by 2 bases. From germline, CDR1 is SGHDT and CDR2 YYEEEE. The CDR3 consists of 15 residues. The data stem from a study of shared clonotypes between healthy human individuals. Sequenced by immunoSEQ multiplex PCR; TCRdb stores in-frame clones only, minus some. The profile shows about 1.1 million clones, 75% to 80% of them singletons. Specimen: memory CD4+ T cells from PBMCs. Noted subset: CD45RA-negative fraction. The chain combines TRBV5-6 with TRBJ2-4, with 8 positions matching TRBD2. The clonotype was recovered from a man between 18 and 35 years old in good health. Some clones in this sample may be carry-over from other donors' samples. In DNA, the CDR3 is TGTGCCAGCAGCGTGCGGGGGGTGTCCAAAAACATTCAGTACTTC. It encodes CASSVRGVSKNIQYF.